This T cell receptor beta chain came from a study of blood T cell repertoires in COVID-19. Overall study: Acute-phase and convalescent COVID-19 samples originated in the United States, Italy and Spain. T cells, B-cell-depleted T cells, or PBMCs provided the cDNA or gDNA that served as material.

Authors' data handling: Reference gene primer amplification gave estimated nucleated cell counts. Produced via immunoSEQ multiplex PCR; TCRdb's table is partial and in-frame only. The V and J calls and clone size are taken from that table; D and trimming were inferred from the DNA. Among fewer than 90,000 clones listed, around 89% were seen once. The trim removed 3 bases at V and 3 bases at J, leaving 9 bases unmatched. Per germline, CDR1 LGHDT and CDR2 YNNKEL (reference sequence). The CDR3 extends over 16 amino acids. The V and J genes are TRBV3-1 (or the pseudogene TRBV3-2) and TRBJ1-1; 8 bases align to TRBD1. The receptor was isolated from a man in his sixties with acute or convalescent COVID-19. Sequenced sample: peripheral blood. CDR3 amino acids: CASSHLSTGVDTEAFF. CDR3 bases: TGTGCCAGCAGCCACTTATCGACAGGGGTGGACACTGAAGCTTTCTTT.